The 8 T cell receptor beta chains below come from one sample, sequenced in a study of blood T cell repertoires in COVID-19. Repertoires were generated with immunoSEQ multiplex PCR, while TCRdb's copy carries only in-frame clones and drops some. The sample holds roughly 250,000 clones, over 75% seen once. Sequenced material: peripheral blood. These receptors came from a human donor in a cohort sampled during active COVID-19.

This rearrangement joins TRBV18 to TRBJ1-3; D is unclear. V lost 2 bases and J 0 bases, leaving 11 bases between the germline ends. The CDR3 runs 16 residues. Germline V gives CDR1 KGHSH, CDR2 LQKENI. The CDR3 sequence is CASSPFGINSGNTIYF. The CDR3 nucleotides are TGTGCCAGCTCACCATTCGGGATTAACTCTGGAAACACCATATATTTT.

The chain combines TRBV27 with TRBJ2-5; TRBD1 agrees at 8 bases. This CDR3 contains 12 residues. Germline V gene data show CDR1 as MNHEY and CDR2 as SMNVEV (reference sequence). The V gene end was trimmed by 6 bases and the J gene end by 6 bases; junction bases not matched to a gene: 3. CDR3 DNA sequence: TGTGCCAGCAGACAGGGGGAGAAGACCCAGTACTTC. It specifies CASRQGEKTQYF.

This clone has a handful of counts. The rearrangement uses TRBV4-1 and TRBJ2-5, with TRBD2 matching over 14 bases. Germline CDR1 is MGHRA and CDR2 is YSYEKL. With V trimmed by 1 base and J by 4 bases, 2 bases remained unmatched. The CDR3 length is 16 residues. CDR3 coding DNA: TGCGCCAGCAGCCAAGCAGGACTAGCGGGAGGAGAGACCCAGTACTTC. Translation: CASSQAGLAGGETQYF.

The chain combines TRBV11-2 with TRBJ2-7; no clear D. V was clipped by 3 bases and J by 2 bases, with 8 bases between them. The CDR3 extends over 13 amino acids. The germline V gene encodes CDR1 SGHAT and CDR2 FQNNGV. This CDR3 reads CASSFNRAYEQYF. CDR3 bases: TGTGCCAGCAGCTTTAACAGAGCCTACGAGCAGTACTTC.

This rearrangement joins TRBV19 to TRBJ2-3, with TRBD2 identical over 11 bases. V dropped 7 bases and J dropped 0; count of bases not matched to a gene: 0. CDR1 is LNHDA and CDR2 is SQIVND in the germline V gene (reference sequence). The CDR3 runs 14 residues. The CDR3 is CASTSGRSTDTQYF. In DNA form, the CDR3 reads TGTGCCAGTACTAGCGGGAGGAGCACAGATACGCAGTATTTT.

V is TRBV5-1 and J is TRBJ2-5; tentatively, D is TRBD2 (6 bases). The CDR3 totals 14 residues. V gave up 3 bases and J gave up 2 bases, with 11 bases separating them. Germline V gene lookup returns CDR1 SGHRS and CDR2 YFSETQ. The CDR3, as DNA: TGCGCCAGCAGCTGGGGCGGGGCGCAAGAGACCCAGTACTTC. This encodes CASSWGGAQETQYF.

To note about this clone: This CDR3 is also generated by other DNA sequences in the sample. The CDR3 sequence: CASSARAGGTDTQYF. CDR3 DNA: TGTGCCAGCAGCGCCCGAGCGGGGGGTACAGATACGCAGTATTTT. The chain has TRBV9 and TRBJ2-3, with 9 bases identical to TRBD2. The junction had 5 bases not matched to a gene; V was cut back by 3 bases and J by 3 bases. Per germline, CDR1 SGDLS and CDR2 YYNGEE. This CDR3 has 15 residues.

The table lists this clone with a few counts. The V gene is TRBV10-2, the J gene TRBJ2-3; TRBD2 is a possible D gene (5 bases). The CDR3 sequence is 13 residues long. The V and J ends lost 4 bases and 8 bases respectively, with 13 bases between them. Per germline, CDR1 WSHSY and CDR2 SAAADI. The CDR3 protein is CASSATTSVTQYF. The CDR3 nucleotides are TGCGCCAGCAGTGCCACTACTAGTGTTACGCAGTATTTT.